Detailed here is one TCR beta chain. Its target is not known. Primers for the PCR totalled 60 Vbeta and 13 Jbeta. Generated by immunoSEQ multiplex PCR, the TCRdb table keeps only in-frame clones and is missing some. The sample totals roughly 80,000 clones; its top ten clones hold roughly 13%. This CDR3 has 15 amino acids. Trimming left V 5 bases short and J 0 bases short, with 12 bases between. Germline V CDR1 and CDR2: SGHDT, YYEEEE. This sample was included in a study of cytomegalovirus exposure and HLA in healthy donors. Study summary: Clustering assigned 81% of the approximately 390 genotyped donors to the Caucasian-associated ancestry cluster. Findings and limits, study-wide: There were several of the most significant clusters that appeared linked to common viral pathogens in a later analysis.

The sequence came from a man aged 45-60 years in good health and CMV-seropositive. This chain connects TRBV5-6 to TRBJ1-5; D is ambiguous. Sample: PBMCs. The CDR3 here is CASRRSPNSNQPQHF. Here the CDR3 DNA reads TGTGCCAGCAGGAGAAGTCCAAATAGCAATCAGCCCCAGCATTTT.